This T cell receptor beta chain is from a study of cytomegalovirus exposure and HLA in healthy donors. The V gene's germline CDR1 is MNHNY and CDR2 SVGAGI (reference sequence). The CDR3 extends over 14 amino acids. The ends lost 6 bases at V and 6 bases at J; junction bases unmatched: 7. Amplification used 60 Vbeta primers and 13 Jbeta primers. Clones were sequenced by immunoSEQ multiplex PCR, and TCRdb holds only the in-frame ones, with some missing. The data contain approximately 210,000 clones, about three quarters of them singletons. The source material was PBMCs. The rearrangement uses TRBV6-6 and TRBJ2-1; TRBD2 matches at 8 bases. The receptor was derived from a male donor in good health and CMV-seronegative. The CDR3 region has the DNA TGTGCCAGCAGACAGGGACTAGTCATCAATGAGCAGTTCTTC. It translates to CASRQGLVINEQFF.